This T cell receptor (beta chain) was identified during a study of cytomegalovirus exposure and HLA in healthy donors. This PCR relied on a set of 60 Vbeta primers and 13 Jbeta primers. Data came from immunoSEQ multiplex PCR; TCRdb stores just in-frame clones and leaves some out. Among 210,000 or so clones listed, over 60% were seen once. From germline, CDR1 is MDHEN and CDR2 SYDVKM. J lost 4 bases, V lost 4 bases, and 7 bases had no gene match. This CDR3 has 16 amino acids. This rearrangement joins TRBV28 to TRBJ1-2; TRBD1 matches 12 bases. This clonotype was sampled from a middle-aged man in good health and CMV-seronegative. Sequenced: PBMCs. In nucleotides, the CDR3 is TGTGCCAGCAGTTCGGGACAGGGGGCGAGGATCTATGGCTACACCTTC. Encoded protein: CASSSGQGARIYGYTF.